Listed here are 7 T cell receptor beta chains from one sample, sequenced in a study of cytomegalovirus exposure and HLA in healthy donors. 60 Vbeta and 13 Jbeta primers were used in PCR. TCRdb's copy holds only in-frame clones and misses some; the assay was immunoSEQ multiplex PCR. The table includes approximately 150,000 clones, roughly four fifths detected once. Material for sequencing was PBMCs. All receptors derive from a man aged 45-65 years in good health and CMV-seropositive.

CDR3 residues: CASSSDSSNQPQHF. The CDR3 nucleotides are TGTGCCAGCAGCTCGGACAGTAGCAATCAGCCCCAGCATTTT. This sequence joins TRBV7-8 and TRBJ1-5; D possibly corresponds to TRBD1 (6 bases). Looked up from germline, CDR1 is SGHVS and CDR2 is FQNEAQ. The CDR3 is made up of 14 amino acids. Trimming cost V 4 bases and J 0 bases, with 7 bases left between them.

The chain couples TRBV25-1 to TRBJ1-4; D is perhaps TRBD1 (5 bases). CDR1 is MGHDK and CDR2 is SYGVNS in the germline V gene. The CDR3 is 13 residues long. Trimming removed 8 bases from V and 8 bases from J, with 15 bases in between. This CDR3 reads CASSDSSLEKLFF. In DNA, the CDR3 is TGTGCCAGCTCCGACAGCAGCCTCGAAAAACTGTTTTTT.

The V gene is TRBV7-8, the J gene TRBJ2-2; possibly TRBD1 for D (6 bases). Germline CDR1 reads SGHVS; CDR2 reads FQNEAQ. The CDR3 has 15 amino acids. V shed 4 bases and J shed 2 bases, with 11 bases lying between them. CDR3 region: CASSSWTVNTGELFF. The CDR3 DNA reads as TGTGCCAGCAGCTCCTGGACAGTTAACACCGGGGAGCTGTTTTTT.

The chain carries TRBV5-1 and TRBJ2-3; D may be TRBD2 (5 bases). V lost 0 bases to trimming and J lost 0 bases, with 17 bases between them. This CDR3 has 18 residues. Germline values: CDR1 SGHRS, CDR2 YFSETQ. CDR3 region: CASSLAGGSGFSTDTQYF. The CDR3 DNA follows: TGCGCCAGCAGCTTGGCCGGTGGGTCGGGGTTTAGCACAGATACGCAGTATTTT.

This chain uses TRBV19 with TRBJ2-1; possible D gene TRBD1, 6 bases. The V and J ends lost 4 bases and 6 bases respectively, with 7 bases between them. Per the germline V gene, CDR1 is LNHDA and CDR2 is SQIVND (reference sequence). CDR3 length: 12 residues. CDR3 coding DNA: TGTGCCAGTAGTAGGGGGCTCAATGAGCAGTTCTTC. Its translation is CASSRGLNEQFF.

The V and J genes are TRBV7-3 and TRBJ2-3, with D unclear. V was cut by 5 bases and J by 2 bases, with 11 bases left in between. Per the germline V gene, CDR1 is SGHTA and CDR2 is FQGTGA. This CDR3 has 14 residues. CDR3 coding DNA: TGTGCCAGCAGCCCTCACGGGTCCACAGATACGCAGTATTTT. This encodes CASSPHGSTDTQYF.

The rearrangement uses TRBV4-1 and TRBJ2-3, with 10 bases that match TRBD2. Germline V gives CDR1 MGHRA, CDR2 YSYEKL. The CDR3 spans 15 residues. Trimming cost V 3 bases and J 4 bases; bases outside gene matches: 4. CDR3 sequence (DNA): TGCGCCAGCAGCCAGAGCGGGGGGGTCGCAGATACGCAGTATTTT. Translation: CASSQSGGVADTQYF.